Sequencing of this TCR beta chain was carried out in a study of tissue T cells after allogeneic stem cell transplantation. On this clone itself: Antigen specificity is unknown.

Whole-study results and caveats: Limitations included a small, clinically heterogeneous cohort and limited sampling depth. Motif-based clustering found tissue-specific repertoire signatures shared across patients, though few clones were shared. Some tissue clones might be persisting host cells; their alloreactivity or antigen specificity was not determined.

Only in-frame clones appear in the TCRdb table, and some are missing; sequencing was by immunoSEQ multiplex PCR. The profile shows some 6,800 clones, around three fifths of them singletons. This CDR3 is built from 15 residues. Germline assignment: CDR1 SGHAT and CDR2 FQDESV (reference sequence). The V gene lost 5 bases and the J gene lost 7 bases, with 20 bases spanning the gap. V and J are TRBV11-1 and TRBJ1-1; no firm D call. The specimen comprised duodenum tissue, sampled at autopsy. The receptor comes from an older female donor with lung cancer. CDR3 amino acids: CASSPVGTLAGEAFF. The DNA of the CDR3 is TGTGCCAGCAGCCCCGTGGGAACTCTGGCCGGTGAAGCTTTCTTT.